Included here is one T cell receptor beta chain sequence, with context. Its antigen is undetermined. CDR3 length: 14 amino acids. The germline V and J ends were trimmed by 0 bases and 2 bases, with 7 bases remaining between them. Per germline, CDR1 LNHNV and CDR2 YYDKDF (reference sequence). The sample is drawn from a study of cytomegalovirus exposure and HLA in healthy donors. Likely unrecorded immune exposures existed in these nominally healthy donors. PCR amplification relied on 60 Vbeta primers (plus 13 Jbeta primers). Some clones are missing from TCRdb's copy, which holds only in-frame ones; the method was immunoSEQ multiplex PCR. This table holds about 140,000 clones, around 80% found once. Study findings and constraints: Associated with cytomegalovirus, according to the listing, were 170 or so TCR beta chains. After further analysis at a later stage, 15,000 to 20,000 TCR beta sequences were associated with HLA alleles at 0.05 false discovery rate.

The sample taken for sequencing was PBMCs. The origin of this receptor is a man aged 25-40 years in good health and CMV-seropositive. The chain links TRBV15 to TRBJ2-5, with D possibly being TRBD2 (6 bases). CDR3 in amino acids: CATSRDGTQETQYF. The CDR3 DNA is TGTGCCACCAGCAGAGATGGGACTCAAGAGACCCAGTACTTC.